A selection of T cell receptor beta chains follows, all from one sample in a study of regulatory T cells in long-lasting Graves disease. Using its own MiXCR run on the multiplex PCR reads, TCRdb lists one record per CDR3 protein. The sample lists about 450,000 distinct CDR3 sequences, around a quarter seen once, with about a quarter in the top ten. The sequences come from peripheral blood mononuclear cells (PBMCs), collected when the disease was refractory, from a patient treated with antithyroid drugs. The receptors derive from a female donor with Graves disease. Each CDR3 is given with its conserved first and last residue. A D gene is named only where the DNA matches it firmly. Not every row has a clone size; where given, it reads once, few, many or a size class.

j_call: TRBJ2-7
d_call: -
v_call: TRBV7-3
clone_size: -
cdr3_aa: CASSQLLLAGNYEQYF
cdr3_nt: TGTGCCAGCAGCCAACTACTTCTGGCAGGGAACTACGAGCAGTACTTC

j_call: TRBJ1-5
d_call: -
v_call: TRBV19
clone_size: -
cdr3_aa: CASRNLTHRASPQHF
cdr3_nt: TGTGCCAGTAGAAACCTAACCCACCGGGCCTCTCCCCAGCATTTT

j_call: TRBJ1-3
d_call: -
v_call: TRBV12-3/TRBV12-4
clone_size: -
cdr3_aa: CASSFEGFGNTIYF
cdr3_nt: TGTGCCAGCAGTTTCGAAGGGTTTGGAAACACCATATATTTT

j_call: TRBJ2-7
d_call: TRBD1
v_call: TRBV20-1
clone_size: -
cdr3_aa: CSAPGQDNPYEQYF
cdr3_nt: TGCAGTGCTCCCGGACAGGATAATCCTTACGAGCAGTACTTC

j_call: TRBJ2-2
d_call: -
v_call: TRBV7-3
clone_size: -
cdr3_aa: CASSLATGVGTGELFF
cdr3_nt: TGTGCCAGCAGCTTAGCCACCGGAGTAGGCACCGGGGAGCTGTTTTTT

j_call: TRBJ1-5
d_call: -
v_call: TRBV19
clone_size: -
cdr3_aa: CASSIVVSSNQPQHF
cdr3_nt: TGTGCCAGTAGTATAGTCGTCAGTAGCAATCAGCCCCAGCATTTT

j_call: TRBJ2-4
d_call: -
v_call: TRBV6-1
clone_size: few
cdr3_aa: CASRRPLLDAQYF
cdr3_nt: TGTGCCAGCAGGCGCCCCCTTTTGGACGCTCAGTACTTC

j_call: TRBJ1-4
d_call: -
v_call: TRBV6-1
clone_size: many
cdr3_aa: CATTVRLNEKLFF
cdr3_nt: TGTGCCACAACTGTGAGACTTAATGAAAAACTGTTTTTT

j_call: TRBJ2-2
d_call: -
v_call: TRBV19
clone_size: -
cdr3_aa: CASSLAGKFSANTGELFF
cdr3_nt: TGTGCCAGTAGTCTCGCAGGGAAATTCTCTGCGAACACCGGGGAGCTGTTTTTT

j_call: TRBJ1-5
d_call: TRBD1
v_call: TRBV20-1
clone_size: -
cdr3_aa: CSGTGQGNQPQHF
cdr3_nt: TGCAGTGGAACGGGACAGGGGAATCAGCCCCAGCATTTT

j_call: TRBJ2-2
d_call: TRBD1
v_call: TRBV5-6
clone_size: -
cdr3_aa: CASSLDLQGAGELFF
cdr3_nt: TGTGCCAGCAGCTTGGATCTACAGGGGGCCGGGGAGCTGTTTTTT

j_call: TRBJ2-6
d_call: TRBD1
v_call: TRBV28
clone_size: -
cdr3_aa: CASSFQGGTGAGANVLTF
cdr3_nt: TGTGCCAGCAGTTTTCAGGGGGGGACAGGGGCTGGGGCCAACGTCCTGACTTTC

j_call: TRBJ2-6
d_call: TRBD1
v_call: TRBV7-3
clone_size: few
cdr3_aa: CASSYPGTGGSGANVLTF
cdr3_nt: TGTGCCAGCAGCTACCCCGGGACAGGGGGATCTGGGGCCAACGTCCTGACTTTC

j_call: TRBJ1-5
d_call: -
v_call: TRBV19
clone_size: -
cdr3_aa: CASSIVSRQPQHF
cdr3_nt: TGTGCCAGTAGTATAGTCTCCCGTCAGCCCCAGCATTTT

j_call: TRBJ2-7
d_call: TRBD2
v_call: TRBV30
clone_size: -
cdr3_aa: CAWSPRTSGSLPYEQYF
cdr3_nt: TGTGCCTGGAGTCCTCGGACTAGCGGGAGTCTACCCTACGAGCAGTACTTC

j_call: TRBJ1-3
d_call: TRBD1
v_call: TRBV29-1
clone_size: -
cdr3_aa: CSARQGPDTIYF
cdr3_nt: TGCAGCGCCAGACAGGGGCCGGACACCATATATTTT

j_call: TRBJ1-1
d_call: -
v_call: TRBV20-1
clone_size: -
cdr3_aa: CSASFSAMNTEAFF
cdr3_nt: TGCAGTGCTAGTTTTTCCGCTATGAACACTGAAGCTTTCTTT

j_call: TRBJ2-2
d_call: -
v_call: TRBV11-2
clone_size: -
cdr3_aa: CASSFTAATGELFF
cdr3_nt: TGTGCCAGCAGCTTTACTGCGGCTACCGGGGAGCTGTTTTTT

j_call: TRBJ2-1
d_call: -
v_call: TRBV7-2
clone_size: once
cdr3_aa: CASSLDRAQINEQFF
cdr3_nt: TGTGCCAGCAGCTTAGACAGGGCCCAGATAAATGAGCAGTTCTTC

j_call: TRBJ2-5
d_call: -
v_call: TRBV7-6
clone_size: few
cdr3_aa: CASSSPSLSQYF
cdr3_nt: TGTGCCAGCAGTTCCCCGTCCCTTTCCCAGTACTTC

j_call: TRBJ1-1
d_call: -
v_call: TRBV2
clone_size: many
cdr3_aa: CASIRKRDILSDTEAFF
cdr3_nt: TGTGCCAGCATCCGGAAAAGGGACATCTTGTCCGACACTGAAGCTTTCTTT

j_call: TRBJ2-7
d_call: -
v_call: TRBV7-3
clone_size: -
cdr3_aa: CASSTPQGSEQYF
cdr3_nt: TGTGCCAGCAGCACGCCTCAGGGTTCCGAGCAGTACTTC

j_call: TRBJ2-7
d_call: -
v_call: TRBV6-1
clone_size: -
cdr3_aa: CATGAQVPSDVPFYEQYF
cdr3_nt: TGTGCCACCGGGGCACAGGTGCCATCGGATGTACCCTTCTACGAGCAGTACTTC

j_call: TRBJ2-5
d_call: -
v_call: TRBV20-1
clone_size: many
cdr3_aa: CSARGDQTQYF
cdr3_nt: TGCAGTGCTAGAGGCGATCAGACCCAGTACTTC

j_call: TRBJ2-7
d_call: -
v_call: TRBV28
clone_size: many
cdr3_aa: CASSLGGGGFEQYF
cdr3_nt: TGTGCCAGCAGTTTAGGGGGTGGGGGGTTCGAGCAGTACTTC

j_call: TRBJ1-6
d_call: -
v_call: TRBV20-1
clone_size: once
cdr3_aa: CSAGGIVVNNSPLHF
cdr3_nt: TGCAGTGCTGGGGGGATCGTAGTGAATAATTCACCCCTCCACTTT

j_call: TRBJ1-2
d_call: -
v_call: TRBV19
clone_size: -
cdr3_aa: CASSWVPNYGYTF
cdr3_nt: TGTGCCAGTAGTTGGGTTCCTAACTATGGCTACACCTTC

j_call: TRBJ1-2
d_call: -
v_call: TRBV5-1
clone_size: -
cdr3_aa: CASSLVPGSHGYTF
cdr3_nt: TGCGCCAGCAGCTTGGTTCCAGGGAGTCACGGCTACACCTTC

j_call: TRBJ1-4
d_call: TRBD1
v_call: TRBV20-1
clone_size: many
cdr3_aa: CSARSLGTGEKGEKLFF
cdr3_nt: TGCAGTGCTAGATCCCTTGGGACAGGGGAAAAAGGTGAAAAACTGTTTTTT

j_call: TRBJ2-7
d_call: TRBD1
v_call: TRBV2
clone_size: many
cdr3_aa: CASSERFTGGTREQYF
cdr3_nt: TGTGCCAGCAGTGAACGATTCACAGGGGGAACGCGGGAGCAGTACTTC

j_call: TRBJ2-7
d_call: -
v_call: TRBV6-1
clone_size: few
cdr3_aa: CASSRGREFEQYF
cdr3_nt: TGTGCCAGCTCAAGAGGGCGCGAGTTCGAGCAGTACTTC

j_call: TRBJ2-1
d_call: TRBD2
v_call: TRBV2
clone_size: many
cdr3_aa: CASSEDMASGTHEQFF
cdr3_nt: TGTGCCAGCAGTGAAGACATGGCTAGCGGGACCCATGAGCAGTTCTTC

j_call: TRBJ2-3
d_call: -
v_call: TRBV7-9
clone_size: -
cdr3_aa: CASSLDARTSTDTQYF
cdr3_nt: TGTGCCAGCAGCTTAGATGCCCGCACTAGCACAGATACGCAGTATTTT

j_call: TRBJ2-5
d_call: -
v_call: TRBV27
clone_size: many
cdr3_aa: CASSRARAVQETQYF
cdr3_nt: TGTGCCAGCAGTAGGGCTCGTGCGGTCCAAGAGACCCAGTACTTC

j_call: TRBJ1-1
d_call: -
v_call: TRBV19
clone_size: -
cdr3_aa: CASRNSGTTEAFF
cdr3_nt: TGTGCCAGTAGAAACTCGGGGACCACTGAAGCTTTCTTT

j_call: TRBJ2-5
d_call: TRBD2
v_call: TRBV20-1
clone_size: many
cdr3_aa: CSARGFSGIVETQYF
cdr3_nt: TGCAGTGCTAGAGGGTTTAGCGGGATCGTGGAGACCCAGTACTTC

j_call: TRBJ2-5
d_call: TRBD2
v_call: TRBV28
clone_size: few
cdr3_aa: CASSLSGRPSEAQYF
cdr3_nt: TGTGCCAGCAGTTTGAGCGGGAGGCCATCCGAGGCCCAGTACTTC

j_call: TRBJ2-7
d_call: TRBD1
v_call: TRBV6-1
clone_size: few
cdr3_aa: CASSPNAGQGANEQYF
cdr3_nt: TGTGCCAGCAGCCCGAACGCGGGACAGGGGGCAAACGAGCAGTACTTC

j_call: TRBJ1-1
d_call: -
v_call: TRBV18
clone_size: -
cdr3_aa: CASSPPGRVGTEAFF
cdr3_nt: TGTGCCAGCTCACCACCAGGCAGGGTAGGCACTGAAGCTTTCTTT

j_call: TRBJ2-5
d_call: TRBD1
v_call: TRBV10-3
clone_size: many
cdr3_aa: CAISGQGTETQYF
cdr3_nt: TGTGCCATCAGCGGACAGGGAACGGAGACCCAGTACTTC

j_call: TRBJ2-1
d_call: TRBD1
v_call: TRBV2
clone_size: -
cdr3_aa: CASRQGGLYNEQFF
cdr3_nt: TGTGCCAGTAGACAGGGGGGGCTATACAATGAGCAGTTCTTC

j_call: TRBJ2-7
d_call: -
v_call: TRBV29-1
clone_size: many
cdr3_aa: CSVRTGGPYEQYF
cdr3_nt: TGCAGCGTTAGGACTGGGGGACCCTACGAGCAGTACTTC

j_call: TRBJ2-5
d_call: TRBD2
v_call: TRBV20-1
clone_size: many
cdr3_aa: CSSIRDYLPPKETQYF
cdr3_nt: TGCAGTTCCATCCGGGACTACCTTCCACCCAAAGAGACCCAGTACTTC

j_call: TRBJ1-1
d_call: -
v_call: TRBV6-1
clone_size: many
cdr3_aa: CASRTTENTEAFF
cdr3_nt: TGTGCCAGCAGGACGACAGAGAACACTGAAGCTTTCTTT

j_call: TRBJ2-1
d_call: TRBD2
v_call: TRBV30
clone_size: -
cdr3_aa: CAWLPSGLGEQFF
cdr3_nt: TGTGCCTGGCTGCCTAGCGGCCTAGGTGAGCAGTTCTTC

j_call: TRBJ1-5
d_call: TRBD1
v_call: TRBV30
clone_size: -
cdr3_aa: CAAERRGKGQPQHF
cdr3_nt: TGTGCCGCCGAGCGCAGGGGGAAAGGCCAGCCCCAGCATTTT

j_call: TRBJ1-1
d_call: TRBD1
v_call: TRBV5-5
clone_size: -
cdr3_aa: CASSLITRIWDRGPGTEAFF
cdr3_nt: TGTGCCAGCAGCTTGATTACACGAATCTGGGACAGGGGGCCGGGGACTGAAGCTTTCTTT

j_call: TRBJ2-7
d_call: TRBD2
v_call: TRBV29-1
clone_size: -
cdr3_aa: CSVWRGYEQYF
cdr3_nt: TGCAGCGTTTGGCGGGGGTACGAGCAGTACTTC

j_call: TRBJ2-7
d_call: TRBD2
v_call: TRBV28
clone_size: many
cdr3_aa: CASRFPSAGGSYEQYF
cdr3_nt: TGTGCCAGCAGGTTCCCCTCAGCGGGAGGGTCCTACGAGCAGTACTTC

j_call: TRBJ1-1
d_call: TRBD1
v_call: TRBV5-1
clone_size: many
cdr3_aa: CASSLGDRGVNTEAFF
cdr3_nt: TGCGCCAGCAGCTTGGGGGACAGGGGAGTGAACACTGAAGCTTTCTTT

j_call: TRBJ2-1
d_call: TRBD2
v_call: TRBV5-1
clone_size: -
cdr3_aa: CASSLEVAGVFPYNEQFF
cdr3_nt: TGCGCCAGCAGCTTGGAGGTAGCGGGAGTCTTCCCCTACAATGAGCAGTTCTTC

j_call: TRBJ1-1
d_call: -
v_call: TRBV20-1
clone_size: -
cdr3_aa: CSARRGGTEAFF
cdr3_nt: TGCAGTGCTCGCCGGGGAGGCACTGAAGCTTTCTTT

j_call: TRBJ2-7
d_call: -
v_call: TRBV12-3/TRBV12-4
clone_size: few
cdr3_aa: CASRPPALTYEQYF
cdr3_nt: TGTGCCAGCAGGCCTCCGGCCCTTACCTACGAGCAGTACTTC

j_call: TRBJ2-5
d_call: TRBD2
v_call: TRBV19
clone_size: few
cdr3_aa: CASSTYSGRAQETQYF
cdr3_nt: TGTGCCAGTAGTACCTATAGCGGGAGAGCCCAAGAGACCCAGTACTTC

j_call: TRBJ1-2
d_call: -
v_call: TRBV7-2
clone_size: few
cdr3_aa: CASSLTGRVGYTF
cdr3_nt: TGTGCCAGCAGCCTAACCGGGAGGGTAGGCTACACCTTC

j_call: TRBJ1-2
d_call: -
v_call: TRBV19
clone_size: -
cdr3_aa: CASSMGAESGGYTF
cdr3_nt: TGTGCCAGTAGTATGGGGGCTGAATCTGGTGGCTACACCTTC

j_call: TRBJ1-2
d_call: TRBD1
v_call: TRBV28
clone_size: -
cdr3_aa: CASWTGGGYGYTF
cdr3_nt: TGTGCCAGTTGGACAGGGGGCGGCTATGGCTACACCTTC

j_call: TRBJ1-1
d_call: -
v_call: TRBV27
clone_size: few
cdr3_aa: CASRFGVGKPGNTEAFF
cdr3_nt: TGTGCCAGCAGATTTGGGGTTGGGAAGCCCGGGAACACTGAAGCTTTCTTT

j_call: TRBJ2-7
d_call: TRBD1
v_call: TRBV2
clone_size: many
cdr3_aa: CASIIRGYEQYF
cdr3_nt: TGTGCCAGCATTATCAGGGGGTACGAGCAGTACTTC

j_call: TRBJ1-1
d_call: -
v_call: TRBV7-9
clone_size: many
cdr3_aa: CASSRDGNTEAFF
cdr3_nt: TGTGCCAGCAGCAGGGACGGGAACACTGAAGCTTTCTTT